Sequencing of this T cell receptor (beta chain) was carried out in a study of T cells in localized non-small cell lung cancer. TCRdb's copy holds only in-frame clones and misses some; the assay was immunoSEQ multiplex PCR. This table holds more than 10,000 clones, about 86% found once. Worth noting for this clone: Its specificity is not known.

Overall study results and limits: Heterogeneity cannot be ruled out, as sequencing used one tumor region only. Among the top 100 tumor clones, a median approximately 62 appeared in adjacent lung. Uninvolved adjacent lung had more T cell clonality than any other tissue, topping tumor. Overall survival was longer when the density of T cells in the blood was higher.

This TCR was sampled from a male donor at least 60 years old with stage III lung adenocarcinoma. Sample: peripheral blood, taken before any cancer treatment.

CDR3 loop: CASSPPLRYGNEKLFF. CDR3 nucleotide sequence: TGTGCCAGCTCACCACCATTGAGGTACGGGAATGAAAAACTGTTTTTT. V usage is TRBV18 and J usage is TRBJ1-4; D unclear. Deletions cut 0 bases from V and 5 bases from J, with 13 bases between. Germline lookup yields CDR1 KGHSH and CDR2 LQKENI. This CDR3 has 16 amino acids.